The 17 T cell receptor beta chains in this list originate from one sample, sequenced in a study of blood T cell repertoires in COVID-19. This table comes from immunoSEQ multiplex PCR, and its TCRdb copy is limited to in-frame clones, with some not included. The sample consists of some 250,000 clones, about 86% of them appearing once. What was sequenced was peripheral blood. These TCRs come from a man in his forties or fifties with active or convalescent COVID-19.

This sequence joins TRBV11-2 and TRBJ1-1; 7 nucleotides match TRBD1. Losses at the gene ends were 4 bases for V and 0 bases for J; bases not matched to a gene: 2. The CDR3 has 14 amino acids. CDR1 and CDR2 from the germline V gene are SGHAT and FQNNGV. CDR3 in DNA: TGTGCCAGCAGCTCACAGGGGATGAACACTGAAGCTTTCTTT. Its protein product is CASSSQGMNTEAFF.

The chain links TRBV7-8 to TRBJ2-7; 7 nucleotides align to TRBD1. Germline V lookup: CDR1 SGHVS, CDR2 FQNEAQ. The junction had 12 bases not matched to a gene; V was cut back by 5 bases and J by 2 bases. The CDR3 runs 16 residues. The CDR3 bases are TGTGCCAGCAGCAACCGTTGGGACAGCGTTGCCTACGAGCAGTACTTC. Protein product: CASSNRWDSVAYEQYF.

This chain connects TRBV18 to TRBJ2-5; D unresolved. V lost 2 bases and J lost 1, with 8 bases in between. The length of the CDR3 is 14 residues. Germline V lookup: CDR1 KGHSH, CDR2 LQKENI. Here the CDR3 DNA reads TGTGCCAGCTCACCAAGCTACCTCCAAGAGACCCAGTACTTC. Encoded protein: CASSPSYLQETQYF.

This chain uses TRBV28 with TRBJ1-1; TRBD1 agrees at 7 bases. After removal of 6 bases from V and 3 bases from J, the junction contained 7 bases not matched to a gene. CDR1 and CDR2 (germline): MDHEN, SYDVKM. CDR3 length equals 14 residues. CDR3 in amino acids: CASRDRGPDTEAFF. DNA of the CDR3: TGTGCCAGCAGGGATAGGGGGCCGGACACTGAAGCTTTCTTT.

A word on this clone: This same CDR3 is encoded by further DNA sequences in the sample. The chain employs TRBV5-1 and TRBJ2-5; the match to TRBD2 covers 7 bases. Germline assignment: CDR1 SGHRS and CDR2 YFSETQ. The CDR3 is 16 amino acids. V was clipped by 2 bases and J by 4 bases; unmatched bases: 11. CDR3 region: CASSFGGGPGGETQYF. The CDR3 bases are TGCGCCAGCAGCTTCGGCGGGGGTCCGGGGGGAGAGACCCAGTACTTC.

A remark on this clone: Distinct nucleotide sequences in the sample also encode this CDR3. The chain uses TRBV27 and TRBJ2-1, with D perhaps matching TRBD1 (5 bases). Germline V CDR1 and CDR2: MNHEY, SMNVEV (reference sequence). Trimming removed 2 bases at V and 0 bases at J, with 8 bases between. The CDR3 covers 15 residues. Written as DNA, the CDR3 is TGTGCCAGCAGTTTAAGGGGCGGCTCCTACAATGAGCAGTTCTTC. Amino acids: CASSLRGGSYNEQFF.

The chain is built from TRBV19 and TRBJ2-5, with 8 bases identical to TRBD2. Per the germline V gene, CDR1 is LNHDA and CDR2 is SQIVND (reference sequence). The J segment lost 3 bases and the V segment lost 5 bases, leaving 14 bases of the junction unmatched. CDR3 length: 17 residues. This CDR3 reads CASSPYLQAGVKETQYF. DNA of the CDR3: TGTGCCAGTAGTCCATATCTTCAAGCGGGGGTGAAAGAGACCCAGTACTTC.

The chain joins TRBV29-1 to TRBJ1-4, with D uncertain. The V gene's germline CDR1 is SQVTM and CDR2 ANQGSEA. The germline V and J ends were trimmed by 5 bases and 4 bases, with 17 bases remaining between them. This CDR3 has 15 residues. This CDR3 reads CSVSGGFNLNEKLFF. The CDR3 nucleotides read TGCAGCGTTTCGGGTGGATTCAACCTTAATGAAAAACTGTTTTTT.

The J gene is TRBJ1-1, the V gene TRBV19, with 7 bases fitting TRBD1. The CDR3 consists of 14 residues. Germline values: CDR1 LNHDA, CDR2 SQIVND (reference sequence). V dropped 4 bases and J dropped 0; count of bases not matched to a gene: 2. The CDR3, as DNA: TGTGCCAGTAGTAAGGACAGGTTGAACACTGAAGCTTTCTTT. Protein sequence: CASSKDRLNTEAFF.

This sequence joins TRBV19 and TRBJ2-5, with 9 nucleotides matching TRBD1. The CDR3 has 15 residues. CDR1 is LNHDA, CDR2 SQIVND, per germline (reference sequence). V lost 4 bases, J lost 5 bases, and 8 bases stayed unmatched. The CDR3 protein is CASSSGTGIAETQYF. CDR3 nucleotides: TGTGCCAGTAGTAGCGGGACAGGGATTGCGGAGACCCAGTACTTC.

The chain joins TRBV29-1 to TRBJ2-4; maybe TRBD2 (6 bases). The CDR3 runs 16 residues. Per germline, CDR1 SQVTM and CDR2 ANQGSEA. Trimming cost V 4 bases and J 0 bases, with 16 bases left between them. The CDR3 spells CSVVNGTALAKNIQYF. CDR3 bases: TGCAGCGTTGTGAATGGGACTGCCCTAGCCAAAAACATTCAGTACTTC.

The CDR3 nucleotides are TGTGCCAGCAGCTCCCAGGACCTAGCGGGAACCGATGAGCAGTTCTTC. Translated, it gives CASSSQDLAGTDEQFF. The chain recombines TRBV7-9 with TRBJ2-1; TRBD2 agrees at 9 bases. Per germline, CDR1 SEHNR and CDR2 FQNEAQ (reference sequence). The length of the CDR3 is 16 residues. V lost 4 bases to trimming and J lost 8 bases; unmatched junction nucleotides: 12.

The rearrangement uses TRBV7-9 and TRBJ2-7; 8 bases map to TRBD2. Losses at the gene ends were 0 bases for V and 0 bases for J; bases not matched to a gene: 7. The CDR3 consists of 17 residues. Germline V lookup: CDR1 SEHNR, CDR2 FQNEAQ (reference sequence). The CDR3 loop is CASSLAQNGGDSYEQYF. CDR3 coding DNA: TGTGCCAGCAGCTTAGCGCAGAACGGGGGGGACTCCTACGAGCAGTACTTC.

The chain couples TRBV6-1 to TRBJ1-2; D is ambiguous. Per the germline V gene, CDR1 is MNHNS and CDR2 is SASEGT. The V gene lost 2 bases and the J gene lost 8 bases, with 15 bases spanning the gap. The CDR3 covers 14 residues. CDR3 in DNA: TGTGCCAGCAGTGAAATAACCTGGGGAGGCGGCTACACCTTC. Amino acids: CASSEITWGGGYTF.

V gene TRBV24-1 combines with J gene TRBJ1-2; D unresolved. Trimming cost V 5 bases and J 4 bases, with 16 bases left between them. The CDR3 is 15 amino acids. The germline V gene encodes CDR1 KGHDR and CDR2 SFDVKD. CDR3 coding DNA: TGTGCCACCAGTGCGTATCTCCTCTCCCCCTATGGCTACACCTTC. Its protein product is CATSAYLLSPYGYTF.

The rearrangement uses TRBV5-5 and TRBJ1-1, with 7 bases that match TRBD1. This CDR3 has 13 amino acids. Germline assignment: CDR1 SGHKS and CDR2 YYEKEE (reference sequence). Trimming at V came to 3 bases and at J to 1 base, leaving 0 bases not matched to a gene. CDR3: CASSWDRNTEAFF. CDR3 DNA sequence: TGTGCCAGCAGCTGGGACAGGAACACTGAAGCTTTCTTT.

The chain employs TRBV7-4 and TRBJ2-7; 9 bases are shared with TRBD1. Trimming at V came to 3 bases and at J to 3 bases, leaving 6 bases not matched to a gene. Germline CDR1 and CDR2: SGHVT and SQSDAQ. The CDR3 totals 15 residues. CDR3 bases: TGTGCCAGCAGCTTTGCCGGGACAGGGCACTACGAGCAGTACTTC. The encoded protein is CASSFAGTGHYEQYF.